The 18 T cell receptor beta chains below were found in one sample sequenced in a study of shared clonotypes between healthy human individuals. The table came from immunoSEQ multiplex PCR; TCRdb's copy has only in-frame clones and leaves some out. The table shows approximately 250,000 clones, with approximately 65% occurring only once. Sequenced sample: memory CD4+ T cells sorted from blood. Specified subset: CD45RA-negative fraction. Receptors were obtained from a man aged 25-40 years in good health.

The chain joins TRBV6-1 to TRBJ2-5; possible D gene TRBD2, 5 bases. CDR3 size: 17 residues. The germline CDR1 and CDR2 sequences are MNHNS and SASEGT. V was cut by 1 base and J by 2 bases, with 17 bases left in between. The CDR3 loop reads CASSEEDSRGLQETQYF. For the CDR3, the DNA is TGTGCCAGCAGTGAAGAGGACTCCCGAGGCCTACAAGAGACCCAGTACTTC.

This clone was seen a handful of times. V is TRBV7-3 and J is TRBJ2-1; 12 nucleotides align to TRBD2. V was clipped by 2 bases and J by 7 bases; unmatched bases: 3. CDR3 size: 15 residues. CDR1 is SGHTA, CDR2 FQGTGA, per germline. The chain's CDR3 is CASSLRLAGVNEQFF. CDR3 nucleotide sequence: TGTGCCAGCAGCTTACGACTAGCGGGAGTAAATGAGCAGTTCTTC.

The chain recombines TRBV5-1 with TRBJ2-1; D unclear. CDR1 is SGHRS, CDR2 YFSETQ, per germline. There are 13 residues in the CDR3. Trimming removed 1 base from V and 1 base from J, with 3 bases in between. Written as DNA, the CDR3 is TGCGCCAGCAGCTTGTTTTCCTACAATGAGCAGTTCTTC. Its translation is CASSLFSYNEQFF.

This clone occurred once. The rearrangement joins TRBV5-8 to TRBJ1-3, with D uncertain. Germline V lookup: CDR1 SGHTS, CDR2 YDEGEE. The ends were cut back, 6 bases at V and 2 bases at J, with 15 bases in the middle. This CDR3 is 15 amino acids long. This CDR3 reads CASNLPGGTGNTIYF. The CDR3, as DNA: TGTGCCAGCAACCTCCCAGGCGGTACTGGAAACACCATATATTTT.

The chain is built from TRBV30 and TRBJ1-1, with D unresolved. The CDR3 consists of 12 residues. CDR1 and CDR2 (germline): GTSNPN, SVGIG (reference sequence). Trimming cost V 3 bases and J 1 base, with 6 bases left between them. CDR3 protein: CAWRLGNTEAFF. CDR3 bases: TGTGCCTGGAGACTCGGGAACACTGAAGCTTTCTTT.

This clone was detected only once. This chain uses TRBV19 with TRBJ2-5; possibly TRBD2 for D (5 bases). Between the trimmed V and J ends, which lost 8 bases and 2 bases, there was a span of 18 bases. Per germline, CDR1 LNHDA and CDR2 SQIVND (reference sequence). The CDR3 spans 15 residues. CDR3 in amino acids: CASSPTRAAQETQYF. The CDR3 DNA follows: TGTGCCAGTTCCCCAACTAGGGCGGCACAAGAGACCCAGTACTTC.

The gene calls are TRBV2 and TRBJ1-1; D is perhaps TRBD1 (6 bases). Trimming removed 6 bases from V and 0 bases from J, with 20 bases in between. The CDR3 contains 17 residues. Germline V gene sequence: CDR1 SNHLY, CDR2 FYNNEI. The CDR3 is CASRYLQGSGVNTEAFF. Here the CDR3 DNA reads TGTGCCAGCAGGTACTTACAGGGATCCGGCGTGAACACTGAAGCTTTCTTT.

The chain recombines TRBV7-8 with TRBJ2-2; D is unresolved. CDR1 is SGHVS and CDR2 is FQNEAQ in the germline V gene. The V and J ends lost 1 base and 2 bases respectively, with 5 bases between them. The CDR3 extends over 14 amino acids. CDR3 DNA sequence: TGTGCCAGCAGCTTAGTCCTCAACACCGGGGAGCTGTTTTTT. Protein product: CASSLVLNTGELFF.

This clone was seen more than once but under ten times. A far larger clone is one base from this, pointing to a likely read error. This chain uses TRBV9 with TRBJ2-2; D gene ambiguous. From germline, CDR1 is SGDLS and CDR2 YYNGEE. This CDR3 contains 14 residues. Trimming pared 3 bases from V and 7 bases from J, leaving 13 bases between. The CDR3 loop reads CASSARMGGGELFF. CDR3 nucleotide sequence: TGTGCCAGCAGCGCCCGAATGGGTGGCGGGGAGCTGTTTTTT.

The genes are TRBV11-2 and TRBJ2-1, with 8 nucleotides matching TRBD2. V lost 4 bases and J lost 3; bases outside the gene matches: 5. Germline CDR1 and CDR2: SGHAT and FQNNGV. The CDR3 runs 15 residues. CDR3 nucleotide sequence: TGTGCCAGCAGCTCAGTAGCGGGGAACTACAATGAGCAGTTCTTC. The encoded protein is CASSSVAGNYNEQFF. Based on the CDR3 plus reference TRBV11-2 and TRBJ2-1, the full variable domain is EAGVAQSPRYKIIEKRQSVAFWCNPISGHATLYWYQQILGQGPKLLIQFQNNGVVDDSQLPKDRFSAERLKGVDSTLKIQPAKLEDSAVYLCASSSVAGNYNEQFFGPGTRLTVL.

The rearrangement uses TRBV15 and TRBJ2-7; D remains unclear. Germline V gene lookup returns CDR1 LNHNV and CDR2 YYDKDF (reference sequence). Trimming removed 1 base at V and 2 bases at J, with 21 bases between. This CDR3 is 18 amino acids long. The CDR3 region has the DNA TGTGCCACCAGCAGAGTTTTGACCCAGACTGGGCGGACCTACGAGCAGTACTTC. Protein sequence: CATSRVLTQTGRTYEQYF.

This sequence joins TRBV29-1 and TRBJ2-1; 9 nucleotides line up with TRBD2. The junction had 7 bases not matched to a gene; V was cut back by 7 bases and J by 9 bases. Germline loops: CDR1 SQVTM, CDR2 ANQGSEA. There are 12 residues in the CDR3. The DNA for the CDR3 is TGCAGCGGCCTAGCGGGAACGGTTGAGCAGTTCTTC. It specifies CSGLAGTVEQFF.

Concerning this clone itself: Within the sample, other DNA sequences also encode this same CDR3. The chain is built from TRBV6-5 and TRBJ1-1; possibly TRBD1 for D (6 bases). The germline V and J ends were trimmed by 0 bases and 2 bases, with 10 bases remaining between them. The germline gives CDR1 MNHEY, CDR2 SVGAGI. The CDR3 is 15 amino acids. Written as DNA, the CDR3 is TGTGCCAGCAGTTACTCGGGCAGGGGAAACACTGAAGCTTTCTTT. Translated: CASSYSGRGNTEAFF.

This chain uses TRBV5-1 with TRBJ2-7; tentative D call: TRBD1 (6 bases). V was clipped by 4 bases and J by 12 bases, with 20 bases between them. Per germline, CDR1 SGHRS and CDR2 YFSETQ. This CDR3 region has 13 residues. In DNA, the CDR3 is TGCGCCAGCAGCGCCATTCCGGGACAAGTTACGTACTTC. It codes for CASSAIPGQVTYF. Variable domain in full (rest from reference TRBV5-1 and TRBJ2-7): KAGVTQTPRYLIKTRGQQVTLSCSPISGHRSVSWYQQTPGQGLQFLFEYFSETQRNKGNFPGRFSGRQFSNSRSEMNVSTLELGDSALYLCASSAIPGQVTYFGPGTRLTVT.

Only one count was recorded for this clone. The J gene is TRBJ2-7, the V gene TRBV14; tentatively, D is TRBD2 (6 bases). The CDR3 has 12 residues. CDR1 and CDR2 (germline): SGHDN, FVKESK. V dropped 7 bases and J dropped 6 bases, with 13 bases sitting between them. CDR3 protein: CASTGGAPEQYF. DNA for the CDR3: TGTGCCAGCACCGGAGGGGCCCCCGAGCAGTACTTC.

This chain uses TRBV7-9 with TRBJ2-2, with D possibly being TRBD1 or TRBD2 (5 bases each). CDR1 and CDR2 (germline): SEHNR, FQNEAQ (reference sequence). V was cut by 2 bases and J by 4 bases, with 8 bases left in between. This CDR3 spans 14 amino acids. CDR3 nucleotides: TGTGCCAGCAGCTTAACCGGGGCCACCGGGGAGCTGTTTTTT. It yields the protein CASSLTGATGELFF.

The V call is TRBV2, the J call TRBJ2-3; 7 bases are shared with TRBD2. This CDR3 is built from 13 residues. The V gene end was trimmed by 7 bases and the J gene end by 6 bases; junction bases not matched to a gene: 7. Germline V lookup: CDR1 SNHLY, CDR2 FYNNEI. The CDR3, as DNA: TGTGCCAGCAATGGACTAGGCGCTGATACGCAGTATTTT. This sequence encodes CASNGLGADTQYF.

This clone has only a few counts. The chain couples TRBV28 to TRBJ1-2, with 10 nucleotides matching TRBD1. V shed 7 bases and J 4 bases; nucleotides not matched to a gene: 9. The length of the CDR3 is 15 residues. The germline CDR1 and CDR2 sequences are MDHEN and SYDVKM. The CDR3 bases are TGTGCCAGCATCCAAGGGGGACAGGGGATCTATGGCTACACCTTC. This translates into CASIQGGQGIYGYTF.